A selection of T cell receptor beta chains follows, all from one sample in a study of memory CD4+ T cells and cytomegalovirus serostatus. The assay was immunoSEQ multiplex PCR, and TCRdb's table has in-frame clones only and misses some. The sample holds about 59,000 clones, approximately 78% seen once. Sequencing was done on a sample of memory CD4+ T cells from blood. The receptors shown here come from an adult in good health and CMV-seronegative. The CDR3 runs from the conserved cysteine through the conserved F or W. D genes are given only for firm matches. Clone size is stated in some rows and not others, as once, few, many or a class when expanded.

clone_size,v_call,d_call,j_call,cdr3_aa
NA,TRBV28,NA,TRBJ2-3,CASSFYRTVSDTQYF
NA,TRBV11-2,NA,TRBJ1-2,CASSLVPIAGNYGYTF
NA,TRBV27,TRBD2,TRBJ2-1,CASSSTHSSGTYNEQFF
NA,TRBV5-4,TRBD2,TRBJ2-1,CASRTTSGISSYNEQFF
NA,TRBV16,NA,TRBJ1-1,CASSQDMNTEAFF
NA,TRBV28,NA,TRBJ1-4,CASRRNPQARNEKLFF
NA,TRBV29-1,NA,TRBJ1-3,CSVGGGLFNTIYF
NA,TRBV19,NA,TRBJ2-3,CASSIRAGSTDTQYF
NA,TRBV30,TRBD2,TRBJ2-1,CAWRGGGPHNEQFF
few,TRBV19,NA,TRBJ2-1,CASTSTGPGEQFF
NA,TRBV5-6,NA,TRBJ2-7,CASSYRGNEQYF
NA,TRBV5-1,NA,TRBJ1-1,CASSLSGKTEAFF
few,TRBV5-6,NA,TRBJ1-2,CASSFGVYGYTF
NA,TRBV21-1,NA,TRBJ2-3,CASSLGQTSTDTQYF
once,TRBV28,TRBD2,TRBJ2-2,CASILAGLNTGELFF
NA,TRBV27,NA,TRBJ2-3,CASSLGAVTDTQYF
NA,TRBV11-3,NA,TRBJ2-7,CASSLGGPTKRSYEQYF
NA,TRBV4-3,NA,TRBJ2-3,CASSHGLKGDTQYF
NA,TRBV9,NA,TRBJ2-1,CASSVGWGSYNEQFF
NA,TRBV10-3,NA,TRBJ1-3,CAIAPEGRSSGNTIYF
NA,TRBV5-5,NA,TRBJ1-2,CASSLDGINYGYTF
NA,TRBV29-1,TRBD1,TRBJ1-2,CSVPTAGTGSMGYTF
NA,TRBV11-3,TRBD1,TRBJ2-2,CATTGQDAGELFF
NA,TRBV9,TRBD2,TRBJ2-2,CASSVGTSANGELFF
NA,TRBV6-6,TRBD1,TRBJ2-5,CASVFGLGQGRETQYF
NA,TRBV4-2,NA,TRBJ1-1,CASSQGERGRTANTEAFF
NA,TRBV11-3,NA,TRBJ2-5,CASVVGPEETQYF
few,TRBV4-3,NA,TRBJ2-7,CASSQDRDPSGEQYF
NA,TRBV28,NA,TRBJ1-2,CASRTPTHGYGYTF
NA,TRBV7-8,TRBD2,TRBJ2-7,CASSAYRAGAGYEQYF
once,TRBV11-3,NA,TRBJ2-5,CASSLRVQETQYF
NA,TRBV4-2,NA,TRBJ1-3,CASSQQTGSGDTIYF